The source of this T cell receptor beta chain is a study of blood T cell repertoires in COVID-19. Across the study: Whether acute or convalescent, the COVID-19 samples came from the United States, Italy and Spain. PBMCs, B-cell-depleted T cells, or T cells were the source of the cDNA or gDNA that made up the material.

TCRdb's copy holds only in-frame clones and misses some; the assay was immunoSEQ multiplex PCR. Of 200,000 or so clones listed, approximately 80% were seen once; the top ten hold around 7.4%. This clone has only a few counts. CDR1 and CDR2 from the germline V gene are SGHRS and YFSETQ. The CDR3 has 16 residues. After removal of 0 bases from V and 4 bases from J, the junction contained 5 bases not matched to a gene. Ages ranged from roughly 18 to 100 years, with residence in around 24 US areas. In assigning cohorts, the study relied on participant-reported clinical history. The source of this sequence is a woman between 40 and 50 years old with acute COVID-19. Sequenced material: PBMCs or T cells enriched from blood (not recorded which). The chain recombines TRBV5-1 with TRBJ1-4; 8 bases align to TRBD1. CDR3 sequence (DNA): TGCGCCAGCAGCTTGGGCCAGGGGGCAAGTAATGAAAAACTGTTTTTT. Its translation is CASSLGQGASNEKLFF.